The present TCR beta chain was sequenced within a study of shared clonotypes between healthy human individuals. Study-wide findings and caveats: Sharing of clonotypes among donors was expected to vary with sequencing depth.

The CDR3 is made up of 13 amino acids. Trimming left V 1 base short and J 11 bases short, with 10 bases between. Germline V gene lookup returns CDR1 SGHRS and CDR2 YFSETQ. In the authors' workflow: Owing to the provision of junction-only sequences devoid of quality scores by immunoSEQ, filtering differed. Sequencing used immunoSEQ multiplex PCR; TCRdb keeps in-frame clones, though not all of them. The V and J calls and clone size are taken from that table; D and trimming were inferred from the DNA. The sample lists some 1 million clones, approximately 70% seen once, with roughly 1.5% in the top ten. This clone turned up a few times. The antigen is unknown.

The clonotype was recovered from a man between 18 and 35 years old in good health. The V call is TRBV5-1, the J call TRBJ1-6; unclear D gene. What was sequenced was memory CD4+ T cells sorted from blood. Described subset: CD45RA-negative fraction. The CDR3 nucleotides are TGCGCCAGCAGCTTGCTAGGGCGGCCACCCCTCCACTTT. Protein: CASSLLGRPPLHF.